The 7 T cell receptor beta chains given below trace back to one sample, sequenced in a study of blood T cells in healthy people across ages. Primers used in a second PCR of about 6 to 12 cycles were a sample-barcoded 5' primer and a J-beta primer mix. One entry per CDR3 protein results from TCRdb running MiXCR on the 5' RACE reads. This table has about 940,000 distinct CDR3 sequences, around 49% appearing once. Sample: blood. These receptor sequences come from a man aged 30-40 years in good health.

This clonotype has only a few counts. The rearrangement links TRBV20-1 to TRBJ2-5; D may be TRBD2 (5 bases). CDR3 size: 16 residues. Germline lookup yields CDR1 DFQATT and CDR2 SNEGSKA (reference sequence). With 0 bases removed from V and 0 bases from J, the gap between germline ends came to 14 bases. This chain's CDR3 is CSARDSGRRDQETQYF. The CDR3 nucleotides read TGCAGTGCTAGAGATAGTGGGCGGCGGGACCAAGAGACCCAGTACTTC.

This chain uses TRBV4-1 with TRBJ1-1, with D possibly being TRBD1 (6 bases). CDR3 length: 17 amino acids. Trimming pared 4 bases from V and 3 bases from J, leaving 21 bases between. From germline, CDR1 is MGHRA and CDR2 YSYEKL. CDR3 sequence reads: CASSPPASQGLDTEAFF. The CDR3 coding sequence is TGCGCCAGCAGCCCCCCGGCCTCTCAGGGGCTAGACACTGAAGCTTTCTTT.

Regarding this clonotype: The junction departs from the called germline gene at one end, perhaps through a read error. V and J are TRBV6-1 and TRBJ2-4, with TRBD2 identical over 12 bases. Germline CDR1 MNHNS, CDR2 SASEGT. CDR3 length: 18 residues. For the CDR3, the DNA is TGTGCCAGCAGTGATGGACTAGCGGGGACATTAGCCAAAAACACTCAGTACTTC. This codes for CASSDGLAGTLAKNTQYF.

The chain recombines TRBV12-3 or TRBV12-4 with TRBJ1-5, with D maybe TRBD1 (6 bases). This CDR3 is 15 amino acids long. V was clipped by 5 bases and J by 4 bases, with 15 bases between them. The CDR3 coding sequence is TGTGCCAGCAGTCTCGGTGGGGACATTAATCAGCCCCAGCATTTT. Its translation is CASSLGGDINQPQHF.

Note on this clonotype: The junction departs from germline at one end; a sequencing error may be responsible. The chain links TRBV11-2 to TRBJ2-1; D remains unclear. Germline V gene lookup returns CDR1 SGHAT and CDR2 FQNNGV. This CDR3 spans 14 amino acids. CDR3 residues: CASSQRPIYNEQFF. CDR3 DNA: TGTGCCAGCAGCCAACGACCGATCTACAATGAGCAGTTTTTC.

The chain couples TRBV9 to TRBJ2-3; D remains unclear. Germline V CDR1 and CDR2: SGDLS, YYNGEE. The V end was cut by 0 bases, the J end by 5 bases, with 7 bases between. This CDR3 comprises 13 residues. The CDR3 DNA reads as TGTGCCAGCAGCGTAGCAGATGGAGATACGCAGTATTTT. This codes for CASSVADGDTQYF.

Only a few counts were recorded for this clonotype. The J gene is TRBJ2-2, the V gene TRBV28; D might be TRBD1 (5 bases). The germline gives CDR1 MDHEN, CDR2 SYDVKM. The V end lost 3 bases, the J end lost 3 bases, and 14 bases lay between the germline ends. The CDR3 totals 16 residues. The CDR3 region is CASSLVGPSHTGELFF. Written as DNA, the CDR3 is TGTGCCAGCAGTTTGGTGGGGCCTTCACACACCGGGGAGCTGTTTTTT.